A selection of T cell receptor beta chains follows, all from one sample in a study of T cell responses to AZD1222 COVID-19 vaccine. Profiled with immunoSEQ multiplex PCR; TCRdb holds only in-frame clones, not every one. The sample contains approximately 79,000 clones, 70% to 90% of which appear only once. The sample here was peripheral blood, taken on day 0 of AZD1222 vaccination. Source of these receptors: an adult in good health. Both conserved end residues are part of each CDR3. The D gene is left open where the match is weak. Rows may omit the clone size; those that give it use once, few, many or a size class.

abundance	v_gene	d_gene	len	j_gene	CDR3aa	CDR3nt
-	TRBV5-1	-	14	TRBJ2-7	CASSLVVGSAEQYF	TGCGCCAGCAGCTTGGTCGTAGGGTCGGCCGAGCAGTACTTC
-	TRBV2	-	15	TRBJ2-3	CASSRGTGNTDTQYF	TGTGCCAGCTCGAGGGGTACGGGGAACACAGATACGCAGTATTTT
-	TRBV11-3	-	14	TRBJ2-2	CASSINLETGELFF	TGTGCCAGCAGCATAAATCTAGAAACCGGGGAGCTGTTTTTT
-	TRBV11-2	-	14	TRBJ2-5	CASSRRGGGETQYF	TGTGCCAGCAGCCGACGTGGGGGCGGGGAGACCCAGTACTTC
-	TRBV5-1	-	14	TRBJ2-3	CASSLGEVTDTQYF	TGCGCCAGCAGCTTGGGGGAGGTCACAGATACGCAGTATTTT
-	TRBV6-2/TRBV6-3	-	14	TRBJ2-7	CASSYGPGVYEQYF	TGTGCCAGCAGTTACGGGCCAGGCGTCTACGAGCAGTACTTC
-	TRBV3-1/TRBV3-2	-	16	TRBJ2-2	CASSQGASTNTGELFF	TGTGCCAGCAGCCAGGGGGCCAGTACGAACACCGGGGAGCTGTTTTTT
-	TRBV12-3/TRBV12-4	TRBD1	12	TRBJ2-5	CASKDRGETQYF	TGTGCCAGCAAGGACAGGGGGGAGACCCAGTACTTC
few	TRBV18	-	14	TRBJ1-1	CASSPGRTNTEAFF	TGTGCCAGCTCACCGGGCAGAACGAACACTGAAGCTTTCTTT
-	TRBV27	TRBD2	15	TRBJ2-5	CASSVTPGGEETQYF	TGTGCCAGCAGTGTTACCCCGGGGGGGGAAGAGACCCAGTACTTC
-	TRBV24-1	-	14	TRBJ2-5	CATSDLRGAETQYF	TGTGCCACCAGTGATTTGAGGGGCGCAGAGACCCAGTACTTC
-	TRBV5-4	TRBD1	17	TRBJ1-3	CASSPGTGVHSGNTIYF	TGTGCCAGCAGTCCCGGGACAGGGGTACACTCTGGAAACACCATATATTTT
few	TRBV6-2/TRBV6-3	TRBD1	15	TRBJ1-5	CASSYSRTGRQPQHF	TGTGCCAGCAGTTACTCCCGGACAGGGAGGCAGCCCCAGCATTTT
once	TRBV5-6	-	15	TRBJ1-5	CASSLGQGREFPQHF	TGTGCCAGCAGCTTGGGGCAGGGCCGAGAGTTTCCCCAGCATTTT
-	TRBV9	-	16	TRBJ2-3	CASSVVGGMSTDTQYF	TGTGCCAGCAGCGTAGTCGGCGGGATGAGCACAGATACGCAGTATTTT
-	TRBV19	-	14	TRBJ1-5	CASSQRGGNQPQHF	TGTGCCAGTAGCCAACGAGGCGGCAATCAGCCCCAGCATTTT
-	TRBV4-1	-	19	TRBJ1-1	CASSQDTGSLGGLNTEAFF	TGCGCCAGCAGCCAAGATACGGGCAGCCTTGGGGGGTTGAACACTGAAGCTTTCTTT
-	TRBV30	-	14	TRBJ1-6	CAWSASSYNSPLHF	TGTGCCTGGAGTGCGAGCTCCTATAATTCACCCCTCCACTTT
-	TRBV19	-	14	TRBJ2-2	CATPSGTNTGELFF	TGTGCCACTCCCTCCGGGACGAACACCGGGGAGCTGTTTTTT
-	TRBV12-5	TRBD1	16	TRBJ1-5	CASGLVGTGHNQPQHF	TGTGCTAGTGGTTTGGTAGGGACAGGCCACAATCAGCCCCAGCATTTT
-	TRBV2	-	11	TRBJ2-5	CASSAQKTQYF	TGTGCCAGCAGTGCTCAGAAGACCCAGTACTTC
-	TRBV18	-	14	TRBJ1-1	CASSPRTGGPEAFF	TGTGCCAGCTCACCACGTACCGGGGGGCCTGAAGCTTTCTTT
-	TRBV10-2	-	14	TRBJ2-1	CASRRDPSYNEQFF	TGCGCCAGCAGGCGGGACCCGTCCTACAATGAGCAGTTCTTC
-	TRBV11-3	TRBD2	13	TRBJ2-3	CASTGGTSDTQYF	TGTGCCAGCACGGGGGGGACTAGCGATACGCAGTATTTT
-	TRBV6-5	-	12	TRBJ2-6	CAAPKAANVLTF	TGTGCCGCACCCAAGGCGGCCAACGTCCTGACTTTC
-	TRBV6-5	-	14	TRBJ2-1	CASSRTSRGHEQFF	TGTGCCAGCAGCAGGACTAGTCGGGGGCATGAGCAGTTCTTC
-	TRBV28	-	12	TRBJ1-4	CASSPNLEKLFF	TGTGCCAGCAGTCCCAACTTGGAAAAACTGTTTTTT
-	TRBV30	TRBD2	16	TRBJ2-3	CAWSPFLSGSGDTQYF	TGTGCCTGGAGTCCTTTTCTTAGCGGGAGCGGAGATACGCAGTATTTT
-	TRBV4-1	-	13	TRBJ1-3	CASSQLPGNTIYF	TGCGCCAGCAGCCAACTCCCTGGAAACACCATATATTTT
-	TRBV4-1	-	15	TRBJ1-5	CASSQAGWSNQPQHF	TGCGCCAGCAGCCAAGCCGGGTGGAGCAATCAGCCCCAGCATTTT
-	TRBV28	TRBD1	16	TRBJ1-2	CASSFAGTGPNYGYTF	TGTGCCAGCAGTTTTGCCGGGACAGGACCTAACTATGGCTACACCTTC
-	TRBV18	-	13	TRBJ2-5	CASSPVREETQYF	TGTGCCAGCTCACCTGTGAGGGAAGAGACCCAGTACTTC